The clone carrying this TCR beta chain was observed a handful of times. Its target is unknown. Researchers prepared the TCRbeta library using unique molecular identifiers, the study reports. Using its own MiXCR run on the PCR reads, TCRdb lists one record per CDR3 protein. Of about 400,000 distinct CDR3 sequences listed, roughly 16% were seen once; the top ten hold roughly 29%. These data are taken from a study of T-cell reconstitution after alpha-beta-depleted transplantation in children. The study, taken as a whole, reports: Reported findings indicate that, about two months after transplant, alpha-beta T cells came from several hundred expanded clones, which were derived from non-depleted graft cells. It was surviving recipient T cells and thymic progenitors that gave some patients high TCRbeta diversity at day 60. T-cell numbers and diversity, one year after transplant, stemmed largely from T cells that were newly produced.

The CDR3 sequence is 15 residues long. Trimming stripped 6 bases from V and 2 bases from J, with 17 bases between. Germline V CDR1 and CDR2: MDHEN, SYDVKM. The sequence came from a boy younger than two who had a stem cell transplant for Wiskott-Aldrich syndrome, so the T cells may come from the graft donor. This chain joins TRBV28 and TRBJ2-7; D uncertain. This sample comprised PBMCs, mostly from graft donor cells, obtained 360 days after TCRalphabeta/CD19-depleted stem cell transplant. The CDR3 nucleotides are TGTGCCAGCAGCTACTACCGGGCCGCAACCTACGAGCAGTACTTC. It is translated as CASSYYRAATYEQYF.